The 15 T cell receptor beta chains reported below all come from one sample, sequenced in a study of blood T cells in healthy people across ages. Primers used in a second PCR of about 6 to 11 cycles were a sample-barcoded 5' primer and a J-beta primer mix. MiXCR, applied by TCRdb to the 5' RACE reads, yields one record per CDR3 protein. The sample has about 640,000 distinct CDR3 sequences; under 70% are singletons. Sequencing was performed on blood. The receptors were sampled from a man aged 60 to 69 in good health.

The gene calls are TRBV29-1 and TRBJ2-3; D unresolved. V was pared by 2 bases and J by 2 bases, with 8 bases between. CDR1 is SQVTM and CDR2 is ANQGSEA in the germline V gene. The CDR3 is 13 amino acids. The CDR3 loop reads CSVERQLTDTQYF. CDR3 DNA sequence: TGCAGCGTTGAAAGGCAGCTCACAGATACGCAGTATTTT.

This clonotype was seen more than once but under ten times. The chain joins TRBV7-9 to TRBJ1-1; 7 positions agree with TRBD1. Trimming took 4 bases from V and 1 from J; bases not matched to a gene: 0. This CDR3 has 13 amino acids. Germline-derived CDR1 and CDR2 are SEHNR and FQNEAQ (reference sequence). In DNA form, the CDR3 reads TGTGCCAGCAGCTGGACAGGGAACACTGAAGCTTTCTTT. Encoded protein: CASSWTGNTEAFF.

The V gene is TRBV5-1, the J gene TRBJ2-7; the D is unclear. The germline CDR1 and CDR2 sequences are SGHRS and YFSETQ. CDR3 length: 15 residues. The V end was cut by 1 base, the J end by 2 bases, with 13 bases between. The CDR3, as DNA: TGCGCCAGCAGCTTGAAGCCTAGTCGAACCTACGAGCAGTACTTC. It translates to CASSLKPSRTYEQYF.

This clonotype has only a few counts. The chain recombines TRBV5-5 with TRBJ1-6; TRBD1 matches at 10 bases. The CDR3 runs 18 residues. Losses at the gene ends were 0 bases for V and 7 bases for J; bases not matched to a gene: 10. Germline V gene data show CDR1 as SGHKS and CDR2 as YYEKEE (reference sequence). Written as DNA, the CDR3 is TGTGCCAGCAGCTTGGGCCGGACAGGGGGGTCGTGGAATTCACCCCTCCACTTT. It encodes CASSLGRTGGSWNSPLHF. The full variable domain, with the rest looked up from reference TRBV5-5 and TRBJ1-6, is DAGVTQSPTHLIKTRGQQVTLRCSPISGHKSVSWYQQVLGQGPQFIFQYYEKEERGRGNFPDRFSARQFPNYSSELNVNALLLGDSALYLCASSLGRTGGSWNSPLHFGNGTRLTVT.

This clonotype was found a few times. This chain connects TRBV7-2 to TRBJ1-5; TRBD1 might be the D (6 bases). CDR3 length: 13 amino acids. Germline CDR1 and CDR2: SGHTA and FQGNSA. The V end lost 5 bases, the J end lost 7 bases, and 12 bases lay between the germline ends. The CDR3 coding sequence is TGTGCCAGCAGCCTGACCAGGGGCCAGCCCCAGCATTTT. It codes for CASSLTRGQPQHF.

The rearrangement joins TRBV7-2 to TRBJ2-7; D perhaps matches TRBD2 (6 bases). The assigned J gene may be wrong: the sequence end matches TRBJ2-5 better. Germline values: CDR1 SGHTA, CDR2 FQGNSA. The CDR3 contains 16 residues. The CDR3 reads CASSSSYGGLGETQYF. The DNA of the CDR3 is TGTGCCAGCAGCTCATCCTATGGGGGGTTGGGGGAGACCCAGTACTTC.

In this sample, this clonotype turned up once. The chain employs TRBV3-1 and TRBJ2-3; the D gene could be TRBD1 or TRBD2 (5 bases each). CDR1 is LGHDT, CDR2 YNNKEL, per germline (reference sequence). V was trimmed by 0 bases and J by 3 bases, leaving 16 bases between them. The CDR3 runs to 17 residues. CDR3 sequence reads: CASSQDYGGSGTDTQYF. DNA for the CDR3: TGTGCCAGCAGCCAAGATTATGGGGGATCTGGTACAGATACGCAGTATTTT.

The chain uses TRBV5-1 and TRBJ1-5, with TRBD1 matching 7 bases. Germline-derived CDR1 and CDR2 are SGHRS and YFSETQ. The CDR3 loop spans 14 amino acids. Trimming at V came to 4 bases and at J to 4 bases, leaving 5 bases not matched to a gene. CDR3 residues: CASSLGQENQPQHF. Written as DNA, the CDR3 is TGCGCCAGCAGCCTCGGACAGGAAAATCAGCCCCAGCATTTT.

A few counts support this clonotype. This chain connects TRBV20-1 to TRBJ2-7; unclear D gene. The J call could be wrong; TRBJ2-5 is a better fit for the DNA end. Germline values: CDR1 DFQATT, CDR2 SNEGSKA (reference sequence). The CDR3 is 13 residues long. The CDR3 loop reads CSASLRLGETQYF. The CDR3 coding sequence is TGCAGTGCTAGTCTCCGTCTCGGGGAGACCCAGTACTTC.

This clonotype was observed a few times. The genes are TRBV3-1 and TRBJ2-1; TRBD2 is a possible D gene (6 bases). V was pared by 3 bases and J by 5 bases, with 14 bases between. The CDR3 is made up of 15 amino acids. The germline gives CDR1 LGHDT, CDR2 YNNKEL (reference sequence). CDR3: CASSHPHGGHNEQFF. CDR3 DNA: TGTGCCAGCAGCCACCCACACGGGGGACACAATGAGCAGTTCTTC.

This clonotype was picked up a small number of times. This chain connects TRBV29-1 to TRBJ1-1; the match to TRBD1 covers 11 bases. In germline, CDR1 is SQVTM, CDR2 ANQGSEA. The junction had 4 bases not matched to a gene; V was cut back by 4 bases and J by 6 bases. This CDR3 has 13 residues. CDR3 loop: CSVAWTGGSEAFF. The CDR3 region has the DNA TGCAGCGTTGCATGGACAGGGGGCTCTGAAGCTTTCTTT.

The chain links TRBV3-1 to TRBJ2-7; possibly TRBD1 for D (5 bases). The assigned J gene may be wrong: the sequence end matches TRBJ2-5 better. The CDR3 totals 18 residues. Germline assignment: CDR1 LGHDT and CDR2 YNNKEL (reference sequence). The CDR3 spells CASSQDRARNQIGETQYF. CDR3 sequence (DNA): TGTGCCAGCAGCCAAGACAGGGCTAGGAATCAGATCGGGGAGACCCAGTACTTC.

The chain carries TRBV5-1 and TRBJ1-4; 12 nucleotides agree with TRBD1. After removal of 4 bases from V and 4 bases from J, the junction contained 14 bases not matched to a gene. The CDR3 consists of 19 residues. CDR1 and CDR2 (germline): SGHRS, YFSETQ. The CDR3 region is CASSHGTGGAGVINEKLFF. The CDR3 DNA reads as TGCGCCAGCAGCCACGGGACAGGGGGCGCGGGCGTCATTAATGAAAAACTGTTTTTT.

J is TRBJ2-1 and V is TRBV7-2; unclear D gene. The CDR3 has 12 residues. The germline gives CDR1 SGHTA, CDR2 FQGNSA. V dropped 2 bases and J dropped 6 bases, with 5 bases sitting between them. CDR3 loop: CASSLLLNEQFF. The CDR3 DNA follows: TGTGCCAGCAGCTTATTGCTCAATGAGCAGTTCTTC.

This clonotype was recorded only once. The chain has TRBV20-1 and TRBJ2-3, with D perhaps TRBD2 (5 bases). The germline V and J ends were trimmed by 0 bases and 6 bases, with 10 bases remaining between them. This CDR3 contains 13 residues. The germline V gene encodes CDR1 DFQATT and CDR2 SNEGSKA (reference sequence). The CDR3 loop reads CSARDSGKDTQYF. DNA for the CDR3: TGCAGTGCTAGAGATTCGGGGAAGGATACGCAGTATTTT.